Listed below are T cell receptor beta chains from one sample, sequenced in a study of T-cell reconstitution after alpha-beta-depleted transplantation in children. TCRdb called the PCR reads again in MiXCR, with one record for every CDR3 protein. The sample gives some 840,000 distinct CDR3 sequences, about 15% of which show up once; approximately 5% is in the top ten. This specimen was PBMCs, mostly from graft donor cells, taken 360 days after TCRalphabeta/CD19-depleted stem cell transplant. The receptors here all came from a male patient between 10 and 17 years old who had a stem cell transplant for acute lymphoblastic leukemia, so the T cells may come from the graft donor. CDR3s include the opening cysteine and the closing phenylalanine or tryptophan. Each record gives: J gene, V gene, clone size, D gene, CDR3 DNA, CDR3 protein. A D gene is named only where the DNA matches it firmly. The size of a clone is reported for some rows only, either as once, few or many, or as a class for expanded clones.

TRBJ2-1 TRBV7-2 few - TGTGCCAGCAGCTTAGCCGGCAGGGCCCAGCCCTACAATGAGCAGTTCTTC CASSLAGRAQPYNEQFF
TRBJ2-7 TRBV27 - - TGTGCCAGCAGTTTATCACTGGGAACTATGTCCTACGAGCAGTACTTC CASSLSLGTMSYEQYF
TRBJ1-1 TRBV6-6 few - TGTGCCAGCAGTTACTACACGCGTGATTTTCCTACCTTT CASSYYTRDFPTF
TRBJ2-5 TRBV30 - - TGTGCCTGGAGTGGCCCCCCCGGGGCGGAGACCCAGTACTTC CAWSGPPGAETQYF
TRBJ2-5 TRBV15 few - TGTGCCACCAGCAGAGGCGGGTGGCGGGACCAAGAGACCCAGTACTTC CATSRGGWRDQETQYF
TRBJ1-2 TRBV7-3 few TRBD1 TGTGCCAGCAGCCTTCAAGGGACAGTCTATGGCTACACCTTC CASSLQGTVYGYTF
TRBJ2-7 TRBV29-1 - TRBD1 TGCAGCGGGCAGACCGGACAGGGATCCTACGAGCAGTACTTC CSGQTGQGSYEQYF
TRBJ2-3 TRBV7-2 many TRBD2 TGTGCCAGCAGCTTAGCAGTTCGTCGGGAGGGCCCGTATTTT CASSLAVRREGPYF
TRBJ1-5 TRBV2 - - TGTGCCAGCGGAGCACCTCTGGGCCCCCAGCATTTT CASGAPLGPQHF
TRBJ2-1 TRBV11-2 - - TGTGCCAGCAGCGCCCTCAGGGAGTGGGGTGAGAAGTTCTTC CASSALREWGEKFF
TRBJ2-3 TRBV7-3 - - TGTGCCAGCAGCCCCCGGGGAGTCAGCACAGATACGCAGTATTTT CASSPRGVSTDTQYF
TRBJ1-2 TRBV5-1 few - TGCGCCAGCAGGCCCCCCGGCACAGTTAACTATGGCTACACCTTC CASRPPGTVNYGYTF
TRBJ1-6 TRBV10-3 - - TGTGCCATCAGTGAGGGGCAGGCAAATTCACCCCTCCACTTT CAISEGQANSPLHF
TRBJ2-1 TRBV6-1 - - TGTGCCAGCACCGCATGGACAGCGGGCTACAATGAGCAGTTCTTC CASTAWTAGYNEQFF
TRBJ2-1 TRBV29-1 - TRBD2 TGCAGCGTTGCCAGGCACCGTTTGGCTAGCGGGAGTGCACAAAGCGATGAGCAGTTCTTC CSVARHRLASGSAQSDEQFF
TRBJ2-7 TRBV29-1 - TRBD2 TGCAGCGTTGAGGGGCAGCGGGAGAGCACCTACGAGCAGTACTTC CSVEGQRESTYEQYF
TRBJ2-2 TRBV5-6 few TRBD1 TGTGCCAGCAGCTTCAGACAGGGCTGGGAGCTGTTTTTT CASSFRQGWELFF
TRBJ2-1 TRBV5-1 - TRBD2 TGCGCCAGCAGCCTATGGGAGGGGCTCAATGAGCAGTTCTTC CASSLWEGLNEQFF
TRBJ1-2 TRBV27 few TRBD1 TGTGCCAGCAGTCTCCTCCTCAGGGGGCGAGGCTATGGCTACACCTTC CASSLLLRGRGYGYTF
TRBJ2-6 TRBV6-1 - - TGTGCCAGCAGCCGACTACTCCATTCTGGGGCCAACGTCCTGACTTTC CASSRLLHSGANVLTF
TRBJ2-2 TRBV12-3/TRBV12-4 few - TGTGCCAGCAGTGAGCAGGGGTCGGGCACCGGGGAGCTGTTTTTT CASSEQGSGTGELFF
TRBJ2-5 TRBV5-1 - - TGCGCCAGCAGCCCCTACCAGGGACGTATCAAAGAGACCCAGTACTTC CASSPYQGRIKETQYF
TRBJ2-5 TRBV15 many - TGTGCCACCAGCAGAGATCTAGGGGAAGAGACCCAGTACTTC CATSRDLGEETQYF
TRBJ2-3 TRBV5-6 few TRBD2 TGTGCCAGCAGCACCCCCGGGGGGACGCAGTATTTT CASSTPGGTQYF
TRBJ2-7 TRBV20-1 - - TGCAGTGCTAGCTCGACTAGTCGGGGCGAGCAGTACTTC CSASSTSRGEQYF
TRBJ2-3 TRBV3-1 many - TGTGCCAGCAGCCAAATGGATACGCAGTATTTT CASSQMDTQYF
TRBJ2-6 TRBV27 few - TGTGCCAGCAGTTCACACCCTTCAGGGGCCAACGTCCTGACTTTC CASSSHPSGANVLTF